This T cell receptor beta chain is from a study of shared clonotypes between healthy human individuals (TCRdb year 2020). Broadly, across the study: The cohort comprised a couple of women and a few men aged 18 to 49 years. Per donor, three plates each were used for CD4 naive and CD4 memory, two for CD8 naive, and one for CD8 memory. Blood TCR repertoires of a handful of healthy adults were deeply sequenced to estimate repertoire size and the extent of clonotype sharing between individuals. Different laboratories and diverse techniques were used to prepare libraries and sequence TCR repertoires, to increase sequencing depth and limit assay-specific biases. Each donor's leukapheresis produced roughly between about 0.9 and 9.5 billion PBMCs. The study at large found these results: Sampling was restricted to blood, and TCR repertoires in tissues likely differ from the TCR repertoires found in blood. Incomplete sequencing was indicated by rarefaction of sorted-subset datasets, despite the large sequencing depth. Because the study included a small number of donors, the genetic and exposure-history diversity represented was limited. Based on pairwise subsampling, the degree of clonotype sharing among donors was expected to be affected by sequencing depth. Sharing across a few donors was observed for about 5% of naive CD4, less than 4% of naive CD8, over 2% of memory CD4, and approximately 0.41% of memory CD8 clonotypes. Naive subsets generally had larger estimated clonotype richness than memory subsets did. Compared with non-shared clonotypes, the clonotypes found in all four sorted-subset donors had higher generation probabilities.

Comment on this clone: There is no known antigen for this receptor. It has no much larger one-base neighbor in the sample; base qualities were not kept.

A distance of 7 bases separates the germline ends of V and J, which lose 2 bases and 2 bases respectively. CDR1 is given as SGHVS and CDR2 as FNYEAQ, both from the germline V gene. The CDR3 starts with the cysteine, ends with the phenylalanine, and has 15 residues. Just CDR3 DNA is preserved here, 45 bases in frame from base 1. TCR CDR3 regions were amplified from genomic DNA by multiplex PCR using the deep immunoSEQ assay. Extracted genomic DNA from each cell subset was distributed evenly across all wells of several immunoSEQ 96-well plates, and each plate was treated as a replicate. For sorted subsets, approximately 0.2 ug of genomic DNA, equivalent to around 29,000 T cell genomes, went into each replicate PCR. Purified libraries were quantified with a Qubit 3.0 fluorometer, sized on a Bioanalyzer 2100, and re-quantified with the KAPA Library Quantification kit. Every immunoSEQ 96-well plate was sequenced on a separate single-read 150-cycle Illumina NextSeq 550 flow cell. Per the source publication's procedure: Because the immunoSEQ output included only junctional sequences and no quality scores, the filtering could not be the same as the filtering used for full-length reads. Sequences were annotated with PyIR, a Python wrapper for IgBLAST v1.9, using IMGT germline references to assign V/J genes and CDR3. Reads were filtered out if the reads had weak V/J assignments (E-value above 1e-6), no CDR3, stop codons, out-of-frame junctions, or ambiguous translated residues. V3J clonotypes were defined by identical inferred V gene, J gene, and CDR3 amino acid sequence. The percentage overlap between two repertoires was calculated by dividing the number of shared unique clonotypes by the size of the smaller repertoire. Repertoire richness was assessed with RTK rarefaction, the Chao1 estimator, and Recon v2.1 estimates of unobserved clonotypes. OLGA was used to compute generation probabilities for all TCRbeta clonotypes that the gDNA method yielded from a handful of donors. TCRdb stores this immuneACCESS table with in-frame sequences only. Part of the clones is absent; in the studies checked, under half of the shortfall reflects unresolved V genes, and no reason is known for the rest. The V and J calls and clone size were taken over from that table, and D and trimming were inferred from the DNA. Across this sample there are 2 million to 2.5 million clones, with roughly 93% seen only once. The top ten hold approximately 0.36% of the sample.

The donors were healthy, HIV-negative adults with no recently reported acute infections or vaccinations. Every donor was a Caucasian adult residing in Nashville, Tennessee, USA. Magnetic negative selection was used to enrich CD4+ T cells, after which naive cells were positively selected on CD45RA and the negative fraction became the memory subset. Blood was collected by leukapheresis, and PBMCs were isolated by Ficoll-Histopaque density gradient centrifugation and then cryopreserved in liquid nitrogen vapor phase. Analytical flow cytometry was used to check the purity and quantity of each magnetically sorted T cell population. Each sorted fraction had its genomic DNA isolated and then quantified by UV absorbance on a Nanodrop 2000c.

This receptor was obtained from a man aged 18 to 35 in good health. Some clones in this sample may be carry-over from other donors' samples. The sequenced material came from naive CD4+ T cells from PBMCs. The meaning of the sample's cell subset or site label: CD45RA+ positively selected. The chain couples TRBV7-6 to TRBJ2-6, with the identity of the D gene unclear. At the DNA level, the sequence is TGTGCCAGCAGCTTATCGAGAGCTGGGGCCAACGTCCTGACTTTC. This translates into CASSLSRAGANVLTF. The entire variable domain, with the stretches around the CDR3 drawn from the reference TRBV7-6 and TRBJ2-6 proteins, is GAGVSQSPRYKVTKRGQDVALRCDPISGHVSLYWYRQALGQGPEFLTYFNYEAQQDKSGLPNDRFSAERPEGSISTLTIQRTEQRDSAMYRCASSLSRAGANVLTFGAGSRLTVL.